This TCR beta chain is from a study of cytomegalovirus exposure and HLA in healthy donors. Researchers ran the PCR with 60 Vbeta and 13 Jbeta primers. Only in-frame clones appear in the TCRdb table, and some are missing; sequencing was by immunoSEQ multiplex PCR. This sample yields 100,000 to 150,000 clones, of which roughly 74% are seen a single time; around 3.9% belongs to the top ten. Study-wide findings and caveats: A later analysis showed that HLA-associated TCR beta chains had undergone more clonal expansion than equally common others.

CDR1 is SGHVS and CDR2 is FQNEAQ in the germline V gene. V trimming: 4 bases; J trimming: 0 bases; junction bases outside the gene matches: 13. The CDR3 consists of 19 residues. On this clone: Its antigen is still unknown.

The chain couples TRBV7-8 to TRBJ2-2, with 8 bases that match TRBD1. What was sequenced was PBMCs. This clonotype originated in a man between 40 and 49 years old in good health and CMV-seronegative. CDR3 amino acids: CASSYGQGDKSTNTGELFF. In DNA, the CDR3 is TGTGCCAGCAGCTACGGACAGGGAGATAAAAGTACGAACACCGGGGAGCTGTTTTTT.